The rows below give T cell receptor beta chains drawn from one sample of a study of T cell repertoires in cytomegalovirus infection. One entry per CDR3 protein, called by TCRdb with MiXCR from the reads. This table holds 560,000 or so distinct CDR3 sequences, approximately 15% found once. The specimen sequenced was CD8+ T cells from PBMCs. Receptors originate from a human donor in good health (CMV status not recorded). Some clones in this sample may be carry-over from other donors' samples. Both conserved end residues are part of each CDR3. A D gene is named only where the DNA matches it firmly. Size tells how often a clone was seen (once, few, many) or the class of an expanded clone, and some rows leave it out.

>few|NA|TRBV5-6|TRBJ1-1
CASSLVWRVEGTEAFF
TGTGCCAGCAGCTTGGTTTGGAGGGTGGAGGGGACTGAAGCTTTCTTT
>NA|NA|TRBV2|TRBJ1-3
CASSSRQRTPGNTIYF
TGTGCCAGCAGTAGCCGACAGCGAACTCCTGGAAACACCATATATTTT
>many|TRBD1|TRBV7-8|TRBJ2-1
CASSSSTGTGGYEQFF
TGTGCCAGCAGCTCCTCCACCGGGACAGGGGGCTATGAGCAGTTCTTC
>many|TRBD1|TRBV28|TRBJ2-4
CASRPNRGNIQYF
TGTGCCAGCAGACCCAACAGGGGGAACATTCAGTACTTC
>NA|NA|TRBV6-2/TRBV6-3|TRBJ1-5
CASSYLKWRATPYSNQPQHF
TGTGCCAGCAGTTACCTTAAGTGGCGGGCTACACCTTATAGCAATCAGCCCCAGCATTTT
>many|NA|TRBV27|TRBJ1-5
CASSLSRTQPQHF
TGTGCCAGCAGTTTATCTAGGACTCAGCCCCAGCATTTT
>few|NA|TRBV28|TRBJ1-2
CASRHTLQGITF
TGTGCCAGCAGGCATACCTTACAGGGAATTACCTTC
>few|NA|TRBV7-9|TRBJ2-1
CASSLGGSPSEQFF
TGTGCCAGCAGCTTAGGGGGTAGCCCAAGTGAGCAGTTCTTC
>NA|NA|TRBV28|TRBJ1-2
CASTTYRDSTF
TGTGCCAGCACTACTTACAGGGACTCCACCTTC
>many|TRBD2|TRBV6-6|TRBJ2-1
CASRLTRAGRAKGEQFF
TGTGCCAGCAGATTAACGCGCGCTGGGAGGGCCAAGGGTGAGCAGTTCTTC
>many|TRBD2|TRBV12-3/TRBV12-4|TRBJ2-1
CASSLQRGGNEQFF
TGTGCCAGCAGTCTTCAGCGGGGCGGCAATGAGCAGTTCTTC
>few|NA|TRBV5-5|TRBJ1-5
CASRVNQPQHF
TGTGCCAGCAGGGTCAATCAGCCCCAGCATTTT
>many|NA|TRBV11-2|TRBJ1-2
CASSLVNRVNYGYTF
TGTGCCAGCAGCTTAGTCAACCGGGTCAACTATGGCTACACCTTC
>NA|TRBD2|TRBV7-2|TRBJ2-1
CASSLPIALGLVGGYYNEKFF
TGTGCCAGCAGCTTACCAATAGCCCTGGGACTAGTGGGGGGTTACTACAATGAGAAGTTCTTC
>many|TRBD2|TRBV7-9|TRBJ2-3
CVTSGVSTDTQYF
TGCGTCACTAGCGGGGTCAGCACAGATACGCAGTATTTT
>many|NA|TRBV6-1|TRBJ2-3
CASRPRTAPSTDTQYF
TGTGCCAGCAGGCCACGGACGGCACCGAGCACAGATACGCAGTATTTT
>few|NA|TRBV30|TRBJ1-5
CAWSGEYSNQPQHF
TGTGCCTGGAGCGGAGAATACAGCAATCAGCCCCAGCATTTT
>NA|TRBD1|TRBV6-5|TRBJ1-5
CASTQTGGSNQPQHF
TGTGCCAGCACTCAGACAGGGGGCTCGAATCAGCCCCAGCATTTT
>few|NA|TRBV6-1|TRBJ1-6
CASSELASYNSPLHF
TGTGCCAGCAGTGAACTCGCCAGCTATAATTCACCCCTCCACTTT
>NA|NA|TRBV19|TRBJ2-7
CASSEGVFSYEQYF
TGTGCCAGTAGCGAGGGGGTATTTAGCTACGAGCAGTACTTC